This entry lists 13 T cell receptor beta chains sequenced from one sample in a study of neurological immune-mediated disorders. Via MiXCR, TCRdb re-called the 5' RACE reads, giving one row per CDR3 protein. The repertoire holds tens of thousands of distinct CDR3 sequences, more than 2% seen once, with 2% to 2.5% in the top ten. Sequencing was done on a sample of PBMCs. The source of these receptors is a man in his forties or fifties with multiple sclerosis.

In this sample, this clonotype turned up many times. The chain uses TRBV5-1 and TRBJ2-3; no definite D call. The CDR3 contains 12 residues. V was clipped by 0 bases and J by 2 bases, with 1 base between them. Germline V gives CDR1 SGHRS, CDR2 YFSETQ. The CDR3 spells CASSLATDTQYF. The CDR3, as DNA: TGCGCCAGCAGCTTGGCCACAGATACGCAGTATTTT.

This clonotype was seen repeatedly, ten times or more. The rearrangement joins TRBV6-5 to TRBJ1-2, with D perhaps matching TRBD1 (6 bases). CDR3 size: 15 residues. Per germline, CDR1 MNHEY and CDR2 SVGAGI. The V gene lost 2 bases and the J gene lost 5 bases, with 15 bases spanning the gap. This chain's CDR3 is CASSYLGQGQYGYTF. DNA of the CDR3: TGTGCCAGCAGTTACCTGGGCCAAGGACAGTATGGCTACACCTTC.

This clonotype was seen ten or more times. The chain joins TRBV27 to TRBJ2-7; 7 nucleotides align to TRBD1. Losses at the gene ends were 4 bases for V and 0 bases for J; bases not matched to a gene: 3. CDR1 MNHEY and CDR2 SMNVEV come from the germline V gene (reference sequence). The CDR3 covers 14 residues. CDR3 sequence: CASSWDSSSYEQYF. The CDR3 DNA reads as TGTGCCAGCAGTTGGGACAGTTCCTCCTACGAGCAGTACTTC.

This clonotype was seen repeatedly, ten times or more. The rearrangement uses TRBV7-9 and TRBJ2-3, with D unresolved. The germline V gene encodes CDR1 SEHNR and CDR2 FQNEAQ (reference sequence). With 5 bases removed from V and 0 bases from J, the gap between germline ends came to 9 bases. The CDR3 runs 14 residues. The CDR3 DNA reads TGTGCCAGCAGCCAACAACTGAGCACAGATACGCAGTATTTT. This sequence encodes CASSQQLSTDTQYF.

This clonotype appeared many times. V gene TRBV12-3 or TRBV12-4 combines with J gene TRBJ1-5; 7 nucleotides agree with TRBD1. Trimming took 4 bases from V and 1 from J; bases not matched to a gene: 4. The CDR3 is 15 amino acids. As DNA, the CDR3 is TGTGCCAGCAGTTATACAGGGGCGAGCAATCAGCCCCAGCATTTT. The encoded protein is CASSYTGASNQPQHF.

This clonotype was observed at least ten times. The genes are TRBV3-1 and TRBJ2-5; 9 nucleotides match TRBD2. Germline CDR1 LGHDT, CDR2 YNNKEL (reference sequence). The CDR3 covers 18 residues. J gave up 3 bases and V 4 bases, and 15 bases lay outside the gene matches. Here the CDR3 reads CASSPGLTTSGFEETQYF. In DNA, the CDR3 is TGTGCCAGCAGCCCTGGGCTTACCACTAGCGGGTTTGAAGAGACCCAGTACTTC.

The CDR3 is CATRALNADTQYF. In DNA form, the CDR3 reads TGTGCCACCCGGGCCCTGAACGCAGATACGCAGTATTTT. The rearrangement joins TRBV27 to TRBJ2-3, with D uncertain. The germline CDR1 and CDR2 sequences are MNHEY and SMNVEV (reference sequence). Between the trimmed V and J ends, which lost 10 bases and 4 bases, there was a span of 15 bases. This CDR3 has 13 amino acids.

This clonotype was seen at least ten times. The V and J genes are TRBV6-2 or TRBV6-3 and TRBJ2-3; D is unclear. This CDR3 is 13 amino acids long. V gave up 2 bases and J gave up 4 bases, with 7 bases separating them. Germline CDR1 is MNHEY and CDR2 is SVGEGT. The CDR3 sequence: CASSYDQSDTQYF. The DNA for the CDR3 is TGTGCCAGCAGTTACGACCAGTCAGATACGCAGTATTTT.

V and J are TRBV2 and TRBJ2-1; D possibly corresponds to TRBD2 (5 bases). With 3 bases removed from V and 5 bases from J, the gap between germline ends came to 8 bases. The V gene's germline CDR1 is SNHLY and CDR2 FYNNEI. CDR3 size: 13 residues. In DNA form, the CDR3 reads TGTGCCAGCAGTGAGGAGAGGGACAATGAGCAGTTCTTC. It yields the protein CASSEERDNEQFF.

This clonotype was observed at least ten times. This chain uses TRBV12-3 or TRBV12-4 with TRBJ1-1; 10 bases align to TRBD1. Losses at the gene ends were 6 bases for V and 7 bases for J; bases not matched to a gene: 11. The CDR3 has 15 residues. The CDR3 sequence: CASSSFGQGVNEAFF. Here the CDR3 DNA reads TGTGCCAGCAGCTCCTTTGGACAGGGGGTTAATGAAGCTTTCTTT.

Ten or more counts support this clonotype. This sequence joins TRBV5-1 and TRBJ2-6; possibly TRBD1 or TRBD2 for D (5 bases each). V dropped 4 bases and J dropped 2 bases, with 25 bases sitting between them. CDR3 length equals 20 residues. Looked up from germline, CDR1 is SGHRS and CDR2 is YFSETQ. Here the CDR3 DNA reads TGCGCCAGCAGCGGAACTACTCCGGGACGAAGCGTTCCTGGGGCCAACGTCCTGACTTTC. This codes for CASSGTTPGRSVPGANVLTF.

Concerning this clonotype itself: This sequence may be a read error, since a much larger clone differs from it by one base. The chain has TRBV14 and TRBJ1-1; the D is unclear. CDR1 and CDR2 (germline): SGHDN, FVKESK. The CDR3 spans 13 residues. The CDR3 nucleotides are TGTGTCAGCAGCCCCCTAGGGAACACTGAAGCTTTCTTT. Its protein product is CVSSPLGNTEAFF.

Many counts were recorded for this clonotype. This chain links TRBV15 with TRBJ2-5; TRBD1 or TRBD2 may be the D gene (5 bases each). The CDR3 totals 14 residues. In germline, CDR1 is LNHNV, CDR2 YYDKDF (reference sequence). The V end was cut by 4 bases, the J end by 7 bases, with 16 bases between. The CDR3 DNA follows: TGTGCCACCAGCAACCGGGACCTCGCAGCGACCCAGTACTTC. It specifies CATSNRDLAATQYF.